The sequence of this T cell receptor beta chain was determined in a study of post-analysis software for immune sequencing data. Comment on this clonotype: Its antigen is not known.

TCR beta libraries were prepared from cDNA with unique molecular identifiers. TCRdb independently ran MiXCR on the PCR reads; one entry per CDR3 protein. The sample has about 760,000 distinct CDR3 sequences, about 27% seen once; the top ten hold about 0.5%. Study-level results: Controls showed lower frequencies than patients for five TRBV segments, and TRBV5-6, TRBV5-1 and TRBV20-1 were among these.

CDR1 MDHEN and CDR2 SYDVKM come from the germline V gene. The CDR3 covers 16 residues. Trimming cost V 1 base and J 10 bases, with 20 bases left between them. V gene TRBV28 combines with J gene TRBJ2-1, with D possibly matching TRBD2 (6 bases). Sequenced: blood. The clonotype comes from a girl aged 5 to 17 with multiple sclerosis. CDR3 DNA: TGTGCCAGCAGTTTATATGAGGCGGGGAGCACCTACGAGCAGTTCTTC. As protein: CASSLYEAGSTYEQFF.